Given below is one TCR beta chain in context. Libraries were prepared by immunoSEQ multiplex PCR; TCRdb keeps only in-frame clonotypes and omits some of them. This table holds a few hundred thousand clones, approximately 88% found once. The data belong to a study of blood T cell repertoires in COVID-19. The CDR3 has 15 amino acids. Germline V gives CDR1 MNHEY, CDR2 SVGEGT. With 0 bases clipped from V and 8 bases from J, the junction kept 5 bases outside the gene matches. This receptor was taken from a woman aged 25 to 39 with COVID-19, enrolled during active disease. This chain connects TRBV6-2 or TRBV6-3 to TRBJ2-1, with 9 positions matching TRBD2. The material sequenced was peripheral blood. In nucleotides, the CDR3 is TGTGCCAGCAGTTACTCGGGACTAGCTTTCGATGAGCAGTTCTTC. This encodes CASSYSGLAFDEQFF.